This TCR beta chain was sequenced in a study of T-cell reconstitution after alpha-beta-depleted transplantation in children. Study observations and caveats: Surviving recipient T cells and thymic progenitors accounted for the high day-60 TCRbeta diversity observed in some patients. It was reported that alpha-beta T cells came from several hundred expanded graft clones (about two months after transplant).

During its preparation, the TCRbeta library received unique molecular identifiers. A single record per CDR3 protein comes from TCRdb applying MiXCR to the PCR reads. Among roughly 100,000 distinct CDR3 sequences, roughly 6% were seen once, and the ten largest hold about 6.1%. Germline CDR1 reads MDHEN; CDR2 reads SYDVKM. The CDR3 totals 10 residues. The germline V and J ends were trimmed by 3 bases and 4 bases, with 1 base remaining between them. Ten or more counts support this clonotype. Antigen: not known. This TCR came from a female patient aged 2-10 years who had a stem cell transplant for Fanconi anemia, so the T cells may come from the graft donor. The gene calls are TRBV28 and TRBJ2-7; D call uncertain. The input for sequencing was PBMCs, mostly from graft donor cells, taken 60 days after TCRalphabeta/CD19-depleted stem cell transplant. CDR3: CASSLYEQYF. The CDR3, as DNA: TGTGCCAGCAGTTTGTACGAGCAGTACTTC.